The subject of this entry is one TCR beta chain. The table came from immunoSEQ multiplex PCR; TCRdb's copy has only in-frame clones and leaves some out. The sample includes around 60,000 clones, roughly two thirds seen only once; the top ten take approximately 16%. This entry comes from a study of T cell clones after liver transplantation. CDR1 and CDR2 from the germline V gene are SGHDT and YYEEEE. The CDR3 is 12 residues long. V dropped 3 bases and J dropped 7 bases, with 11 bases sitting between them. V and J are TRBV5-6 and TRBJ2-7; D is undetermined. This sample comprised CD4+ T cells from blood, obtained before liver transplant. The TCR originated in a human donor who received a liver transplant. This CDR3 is CASSSFYNEQYF. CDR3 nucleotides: TGTGCCAGCAGCTCTTTTTACAATGAGCAGTACTTC. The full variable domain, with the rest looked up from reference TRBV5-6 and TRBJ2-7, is DAGVTQSPTHLIKTRGQQVTLRCSPKSGHDTVSWYQQALGQGPQFIFQYYEEEERQRGNFPDRFSGHQFPNYSSELNVNALLLGDSALYLCASSSFYNEQYFGPGTRLTVT.